A selection of T cell receptor beta chains follows, all from one sample in a study of shared clonotypes between healthy human individuals. Only in-frame clones appear in the TCRdb table, and some are missing; sequencing was by immunoSEQ multiplex PCR. The table lists 1.5 million to 2.5 million clones, approximately 95% of them singletons. The sample was naive CD8+ T cells sorted from blood. These receptors came from a young man in good health. CDR3s include the opening cysteine and the closing phenylalanine or tryptophan. Fields, in order: J gene, D gene, clone size, V gene, CDR3 protein, CDR3 DNA. A D gene is named only where the DNA matches it firmly. Clone size appears in some rows only: once, few, many, or a class for an expanded clone.

TRBJ1-4,-,-,TRBV28,CASKTVENEKLFF,TGTGCCAGCAAAACGGTCGAGAATGAAAAACTGTTTTTT
TRBJ2-5,-,-,TRBV11-2,CASRFAAQETQYF,TGTGCCAGCCGCTTTGCCGCCCAAGAGACCCAGTACTTC
TRBJ2-2,-,-,TRBV4-3,CASSQDRNTGELFF,TGCGCCAGCAGCCAAGATCGAAATACCGGGGAGCTGTTTTTT
TRBJ2-1,-,-,TRBV12-5,CASGPDINEQFF,TGTGCTAGTGGACCGGACATCAATGAGCAGTTCTTC
TRBJ2-6,-,-,TRBV14,CASSQGLSRGSGANVLTF,TGTGCCAGCAGCCAAGGATTAAGCAGGGGATCTGGGGCCAACGTCCTGACTTTC
TRBJ2-5,TRBD1,-,TRBV11-3,CASSFGQGEETQYF,TGTGCCAGCAGCTTTGGACAGGGAGAAGAGACCCAGTACTTC
TRBJ2-3,-,-,TRBV30,CAWSGVDLFTDTQYF,TGTGCCTGGAGTGGAGTGGACCTTTTCACAGATACGCAGTATTTT
TRBJ2-7,-,-,TRBV10-3,CAISAVRDPAIYEQYF,TGTGCCATCAGTGCGGTCCGGGACCCGGCGATCTACGAGCAGTACTTC
TRBJ2-7,-,-,TRBV21-1,CASSKVGRTLREDYEQYF,TGTGCCAGCAGCAAAGTCGGACGAACGCTTCGAGAGGACTACGAGCAGTACTTC
TRBJ2-2,-,-,TRBV7-3,CASSPTGNTGELFF,TGTGCCAGCAGCCCGACAGGGAACACCGGGGAGCTGTTTTTT
TRBJ1-1,-,-,TRBV6-5,CASRGGGVNTEAFF,TGTGCCAGCAGGGGCGGGGGGGTGAACACTGAAGCTTTCTTT
TRBJ2-1,-,-,TRBV14,CASSPFSGLDYNEQFF,TGTGCCAGCAGCCCGTTCTCGGGACTGGACTACAATGAGCAGTTCTTC
TRBJ1-1,-,-,TRBV4-1,CASSQGASNAEAFF,TGCGCCAGCAGCCAAGGGGCCAGTAACGCTGAAGCTTTCTTT
TRBJ2-7,-,-,TRBV2,CASSPGHFSYEQYF,TGTGCCAGCAGTCCGGGACACTTCTCCTACGAGCAGTACTTC
TRBJ2-7,-,-,TRBV6-1,CASSEEYGRSYEQYF,TGTGCCAGCAGTGAAGAATATGGCCGCTCCTACGAGCAGTACTTC
TRBJ1-2,-,-,TRBV28,CASRRQSSPHYTF,TGTGCCAGCAGACGGCAGAGCTCCCCCCACTACACCTTC
TRBJ2-7,TRBD1,-,TRBV15,CATSRSGTGVLEQYF,TGTGCCACCAGCAGGTCCGGGACAGGGGTTCTCGAGCAGTACTTC
TRBJ2-7,TRBD1,-,TRBV18,CASSPLSQGGYEQYF,TGTGCCAGCTCACCTTTGTCACAGGGGGGCTACGAGCAGTACTTC
TRBJ2-7,TRBD2,-,TRBV7-9,CASSPGRLSYEQYF,TGTGCCAGCAGCCCCGGGAGGTTATCCTACGAGCAGTACTTC
TRBJ2-3,TRBD1,-,TRBV6-6,CASSDRDRGTDTQYF,TGTGCCAGCAGTGACCGGGACAGGGGGACAGATACGCAGTATTTT
TRBJ2-7,TRBD2,-,TRBV7-2,CASLLDHRDYHYEQYF,TGTGCCAGCTTGCTAGACCACCGGGACTATCACTACGAGCAGTACTTC
TRBJ1-1,-,-,TRBV6-1,CASSDSEENTEAFF,TGTGCCAGCAGTGACAGCGAGGAAAACACTGAAGCTTTCTTT
TRBJ2-7,-,-,TRBV5-1,CASNRDLSSYEQYF,TGCGCCAGCAACCGGGATCTGAGCTCCTACGAGCAGTACTTC
TRBJ1-3,-,-,TRBV12-5,CASGLAPPQGPGNTIYF,TGTGCTAGTGGTTTGGCCCCACCACAGGGTCCTGGAAACACCATATATTTT
TRBJ2-7,TRBD2,-,TRBV15,CATSRRSGGHYEQYF,TGTGCCACCAGCCGCAGAAGCGGGGGGCACTACGAGCAGTACTTC
TRBJ2-1,-,-,TRBV4-1,CASSQADIAAYNEQFF,TGCGCCAGCAGCCAAGCGGACATAGCGGCCTACAATGAGCAGTTCTTC
TRBJ2-7,TRBD1,-,TRBV11-2,CASSLGPRGLFSYEQYF,TGTGCCAGCAGCTTAGGACCCAGGGGGCTGTTCTCCTACGAGCAGTACTTC
TRBJ2-1,TRBD2,-,TRBV6-5,CASSSHGTSGAQGQFF,TGTGCCAGCAGTTCTCACGGGACTAGCGGGGCGCAAGGGCAGTTCTTC
TRBJ2-3,TRBD1,-,TRBV28,CASSIGQGAKDTQYF,TGTGCCAGCAGTATCGGACAGGGGGCGAAAGATACGCAGTATTTT
TRBJ1-4,-,-,TRBV2,CASSEAHWGTNEKLFF,TGTGCCAGCAGTGAAGCGCACTGGGGAACTAATGAAAAACTGTTTTTT
TRBJ2-7,-,-,TRBV28,CASSSDRRGFSYEQYF,TGTGCCAGCAGTTCCGACAGACGGGGTTTCTCCTACGAGCAGTACTTC
TRBJ2-7,-,-,TRBV12-2,CASRFLTDWTYEQYF,TGTGCAAGTCGCTTCCTAACCGACTGGACCTACGAGCAGTACTTC
TRBJ1-5,-,-,TRBV21-1,CASSKPRNQPQHF,TGTGCCAGCAGCAAACCCAGGAATCAGCCCCAGCATTTT
TRBJ2-7,-,-,TRBV19,CASSLTGSSYEQYF,TGTGCCAGTAGTCTGACAGGCAGCTCCTACGAGCAGTACTTC
TRBJ1-5,-,-,TRBV6-1,CASRDGTENQPQHF,TGTGCCAGCAGGGACGGGACGGAAAATCAGCCCCAGCATTTT
TRBJ1-1,-,-,TRBV29-1,CSALFQNTEAFF,TGCAGCGCTCTCTTTCAGAACACTGAAGCTTTCTTT
TRBJ2-2,-,-,TRBV27,CASSPILGGELFF,TGTGCCAGCAGTCCCATCCTGGGCGGGGAGCTGTTTTTT
TRBJ2-7,-,-,TRBV14,CASSLQDTLEQYF,TGTGCCAGCAGCCTCCAAGATACCCTCGAGCAGTACTTC
TRBJ1-1,-,-,TRBV18,CASSPPVAVRTEAFF,TGTGCCAGCTCACCACCGGTAGCAGTGCGGACTGAAGCTTTCTTT
TRBJ2-7,-,-,TRBV19,CASSIRGPEEQYF,TGTGCCAGTAGTATCCGGGGGCCGGAGGAGCAGTACTTC
TRBJ2-5,TRBD2,once,TRBV19,CASSMGTSGAETQYF,TGTGCCAGTAGTATGGGGACTAGCGGGGCGGAGACCCAGTACTTC
TRBJ1-4,TRBD1,-,TRBV28,CASSRQGGGGLFF,TGTGCCAGCAGTAGACAGGGAGGCGGAGGTCTGTTTTTT
TRBJ2-7,-,-,TRBV29-1,CSVEKGNYEQYF,TGCAGCGTTGAAAAAGGGAACTACGAGCAGTACTTC